The sample holds a few counts of the clone carrying this T cell receptor beta chain. This CDR3 is 15 amino acids long. V was clipped by 6 bases and J by 8 bases, with 19 bases between them. Looked up from germline, CDR1 is MGHRA and CDR2 is YSYEKL. These data originate in a study of early stage breast cancer tumors. Study-level background: Most invasive tumors, about 75% of the 16, were ER+/PR+/HER2-.

Produced via immunoSEQ multiplex PCR; TCRdb's table is partial and in-frame only. Of tens of thousands of clones in the sample, 72% are singletons; the top ten hold around 33%. The source is a person aged 45 to 59 with breast cancer. The gene calls are TRBV4-1 and TRBJ1-4, with a weak D call TRBD1 (5 bases). Sequencing was performed on blood. The CDR3 sequence: CASRLTGLWREKLFF. In DNA form, the CDR3 reads TGCGCCAGCAGATTAACAGGTCTCTGGAGGGAAAAACTGTTTTTT.